Described below is a single T cell receptor beta chain sequence and its context. Its specificity is unknown. The table came from immunoSEQ multiplex PCR; TCRdb's copy has only in-frame clones and leaves some out. The data hold around 130,000 clones, with 94% observed a single time. The sample comes from a study of T cell responses to AZD1222 COVID-19 vaccine. About the research overall: Combined were second doses at about 4 or about 12 weeks. Study outcomes and limitations: Clonal diversity was possibly underestimated; the donors were predominantly white British and more often female.

The sample here was peripheral blood, taken on day 0 of AZD1222 vaccination. This receptor was obtained from an adult in good health.

Here the CDR3 reads CASSGGTTAYNEKLFF. In DNA form, the CDR3 reads TGCGCCAGCAGCGGGGGGACGACAGCATATAATGAAAAACTGTTTTTT. The chain has TRBV5-1 and TRBJ1-4, with D possibly being TRBD1 (5 bases). V dropped 4 bases and J dropped 4 bases, with 17 bases sitting between them. The CDR3 spans 16 residues. Germline assignment: CDR1 SGHRS and CDR2 YFSETQ. Full variable domain (missing parts from reference TRBV5-1 and TRBJ1-4): KAGVTQTPRYLIKTRGQQVTLSCSPISGHRSVSWYQQTPGQGLQFLFEYFSETQRNKGNFPGRFSGRQFSNSRSEMNVSTLELGDSALYLCASSGGTTAYNEKLFFGSGTQLSVL.